This T cell receptor (beta chain) was retrieved from a study of T-cell memory formation after mild COVID-19. Study-level background: TCR clusters largely stayed donor specific. Regarding the study as a whole: Mainly CM and EM harbored the contracting CD4+ clones; mainly EMRA harbored the CD8+ ones.

TCRdb recomputed calls from the 5' RACE reads with MiXCR, one row per CDR3 protein. In the table there are roughly 580,000 distinct CDR3 sequences, about 20% of which are singletons. Trimming took 0 bases from V and 0 from J, leaving 9 bases between them. Looked up from germline, CDR1 is MNHNY and CDR2 is SVGAGI (reference sequence). This CDR3 has 15 amino acids. Worth noting for this clonotype: The antigen is undetermined.

This chain connects TRBV6-6 to TRBJ2-7, with no clear D. This TCR derives from an adult woman who had mild COVID-19 (a few samples of this study predate the infection). Cell type and time point are not known. The sequencing input was PBMCs or a T cell subset sorted from them (not recorded which). For the CDR3, the DNA is TGTGCCAGCAGTTACTCAACTTATAGCTCCTACGAGCAGTACTTC. It specifies CASSYSTYSSYEQYF.